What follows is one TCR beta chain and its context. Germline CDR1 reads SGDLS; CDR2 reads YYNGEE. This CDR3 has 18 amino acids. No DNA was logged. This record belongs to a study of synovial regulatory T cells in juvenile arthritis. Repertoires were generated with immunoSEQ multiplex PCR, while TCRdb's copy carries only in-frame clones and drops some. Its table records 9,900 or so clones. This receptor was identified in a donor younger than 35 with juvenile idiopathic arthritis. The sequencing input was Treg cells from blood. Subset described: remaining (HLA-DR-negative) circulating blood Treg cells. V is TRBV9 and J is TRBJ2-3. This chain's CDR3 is CASSVDPTFGAGADTQYF.